A selection of T cell receptor beta chains follows, all from one sample in a study of blood T cell repertoires in COVID-19. This table comes from immunoSEQ multiplex PCR, and its TCRdb copy is limited to in-frame clones, with some not included. Here the sample spans 200,000 to 250,000 clones, about 88% being singletons. The sequenced sample consisted of peripheral blood. Source of these receptors: a woman in her thirties or forties who had recovered from COVID-19. Both conserved end residues are part of each CDR3. The order of the fields is clone size, D gene, V gene, J gene, CDR3 DNA, CDR3 protein. The D gene is left open where the match is weak. Clone size, where shown, is once, few, many, or a class for clones that have expanded.

-,-,TRBV7-2,TRBJ2-7,TGTGCCAGCAGCCTCCCGGGGGGCCCCTACGAGCAGTACTTC,CASSLPGGPYEQYF
-,-,TRBV3-1/TRBV3-2,TRBJ1-1,TGTGCCAGCACCTCGGGGGTATTAGACACTGAAGCTTTCTTT,CASTSGVLDTEAFF
-,TRBD2,TRBV5-1,TRBJ2-3,TGCGCCAGCAGCTCTTCAGGGAGGGTTGACACAGATACGCAGTATTTT,CASSSSGRVDTDTQYF
-,TRBD1,TRBV6-4,TRBJ1-2,TGTGCCAGCAGCAAGACCGGGACAGGGGGAGGCTACACCTTC,CASSKTGTGGGYTF
-,TRBD1,TRBV5-6,TRBJ1-3,TGTGCCAGCAGCCCACAACAGGGGGCTGGAAACACCATATATTTT,CASSPQQGAGNTIYF
-,-,TRBV7-2,TRBJ1-1,TGTGCCAGCATCGGACAGATGAACACTGAAGCTTTCTTT,CASIGQMNTEAFF
-,TRBD1,TRBV19,TRBJ1-4,TGTGCCAGTAGTTCCTCGGGACAGGGAAAACTGTTTTTT,CASSSSGQGKLFF
-,TRBD2,TRBV9,TRBJ2-1,TGTGCCAGCAGCGTGAAGGCCGTGGGTATACTAGCGGACACCTACAATGAGCAGTTCTTC,CASSVKAVGILADTYNEQFF
-,TRBD1,TRBV4-1,TRBJ2-7,TGCGCCAGCAGCCGCCGACAGGGGGCGATAAACGAGCAGTACTTC,CASSRRQGAINEQYF
-,TRBD2,TRBV4-1,TRBJ2-3,TGCGCCAGCAGCCAAGCGCGTGTCGGGGGACTAGCGGGCCTGCGGACAGATACGCAGTATTTT,CASSQARVGGLAGLRTDTQYF
-,-,TRBV7-2,TRBJ2-7,TGTGCCAGCAGCTTAGCGCTGGGGGCCGAGCAGTACTTC,CASSLALGAEQYF
-,TRBD1,TRBV19,TRBJ1-2,TGTGCCAGTAGAGACCCCGGGACAGCTAACCAAGGCCGGGCTGGCTACACCTTC,CASRDPGTANQGRAGYTF
-,TRBD2,TRBV6-4,TRBJ2-3,TGTGCCAGCAGTGCCGAGCGGGGTGGGACAGATACGCAGTATTTT,CASSAERGGTDTQYF
-,-,TRBV4-3,TRBJ2-2,TGCGCCAGCAGCCTCCAGGGCAACACCGGGGAGCTGTTTTTT,CASSLQGNTGELFF
-,-,TRBV6-7,TRBJ2-1,TGTGCCAGCACAAACAATGAGCAGTTCTTC,CASTNNEQFF
-,TRBD2,TRBV5-1,TRBJ2-3,TGCGCCAGCGGTTTTACGGGAGGCTCCACAGATACGCAGTATTTT,CASGFTGGSTDTQYF
-,-,TRBV6-5,TRBJ2-4,TGTGCCAGCAGTTACGGAGGACCAAGCATTCAGTACTTC,CASSYGGPSIQYF
-,TRBD2,TRBV7-2,TRBJ2-7,TGTGCCAGCAGTTTCTCTAGCGGGGGGAGCGCAGAGGCCTACGAGCAGTACTTC,CASSFSSGGSAEAYEQYF
-,TRBD2,TRBV28,TRBJ2-7,TGTGCCAGCAGTTCTCCGAGGACTAGTTCCTACGAGCAGTACTTC,CASSSPRTSSYEQYF
-,-,TRBV27,TRBJ1-5,TGTGCCAGCAGTTTCACAGGGATCGGTCAGCCCCAGCATTTT,CASSFTGIGQPQHF
-,-,TRBV3-1/TRBV3-2,TRBJ2-3,TGTGCCAGCAGCCAAGGACCACAGGGACCCGCAGATACGCAGTATTTT,CASSQGPQGPADTQYF
once,TRBD2,TRBV24-1,TRBJ2-5,TGTGCCACCAGTGATTGGACTAGCGGGCACCAGGAGACCCAGTACTTC,CATSDWTSGHQETQYF
-,-,TRBV24-1,TRBJ2-1,TGTGCCACCAGTGGGGTTTTACAGGGCAATATGGGGTCCGATGAGCAGTTCTTC,CATSGVLQGNMGSDEQFF
-,TRBD1,TRBV2,TRBJ2-7,TGTGCCAGCGCGACAGGGAGCTACGAGCAGTACTTC,CASATGSYEQYF
-,TRBD1,TRBV12-3/TRBV12-4,TRBJ1-2,TGTGCCAGCAGTTCGGACAGGGGCTACACCTTC,CASSSDRGYTF
-,-,TRBV5-6,TRBJ1-2,TGTGCCAGCAGCATTAAGACCGGAGGAGACTATGGCTACACCTTC,CASSIKTGGDYGYTF
-,-,TRBV5-4,TRBJ2-7,TGTGCCAGCAGCTTATTAGGGGATGAGCAGTACTTC,CASSLLGDEQYF
-,-,TRBV11-2,TRBJ1-2,TGTGCCAGCAGCCCCAGTGGGGGGGCTCCCGGCTACACCTTC,CASSPSGGAPGYTF
-,-,TRBV27,TRBJ2-7,TGTGCCAGCAGTTTTACAGGGAGCTCCTACGAGCAGTACTTC,CASSFTGSSYEQYF
-,TRBD1,TRBV5-4,TRBJ1-1,TGTGCCAGCAGCTTGGATACCAGGGGGTACACTGAAGCTTTCTTT,CASSLDTRGYTEAFF
-,-,TRBV28,TRBJ2-7,TGTGCCAGCAGAAGGGACAACTCCTACGAGCAGTACTTC,CASRRDNSYEQYF
-,TRBD2,TRBV5-4,TRBJ2-1,TGTGCCAGCAGCACCGGGACTAGCCCGTACAATGAGCAGTTCTTC,CASSTGTSPYNEQFF
-,-,TRBV29-1,TRBJ2-7,TGCAGCGTTGAACTTCGGGGCTACGAGCAGTACTTC,CSVELRGYEQYF
-,TRBD2,TRBV19,TRBJ2-1,TGTGCCAGTACCCGCGGATGGCTAGCGGGGAACAATGAGCAGTTCTTC,CASTRGWLAGNNEQFF
-,-,TRBV3-1/TRBV3-2,TRBJ1-2,TGTGCCAGCAGCCAAGAAGTCGGGGGAGCTAACTATGGCTACACCTTC,CASSQEVGGANYGYTF
-,-,TRBV19,TRBJ2-4,TGTGCCAGTAGTATACAGGGGGCCAAAAACATTCAGTACTTC,CASSIQGAKNIQYF
-,TRBD2,TRBV5-1,TRBJ2-3,TGCGCCAGCGCCGGGACTAGCACACGCGATACGCAGTATTTT,CASAGTSTRDTQYF
-,-,TRBV7-9,TRBJ1-1,TGTGCCAGCAGCTACGACACGATTGGCACTGAAGCTTTCTTT,CASSYDTIGTEAFF